Listed below are T cell receptor beta chains from one sample, sequenced in a study of beta chain features in type 1 diabetes. Using immunoSEQ multiplex PCR, the repertoire was profiled, and TCRdb retains in-frame clones only, with some absent. The data hold more than 250,000 clones, with around 21% observed a single time. Sequenced: naive CD4+ T cells from blood. All receptors derive from a woman aged 40 to 55 with type 1 diabetes. CDR3s include the opening cysteine and the closing phenylalanine or tryptophan. D genes are given only for firm matches. Size tells how often a clone was seen (once, few, many) or the class of an expanded clone, and some rows leave it out.

d_gene,j_gene,abundance,v_gene,CDR3nt,CDR3aa
TRBD1,TRBJ1-5,few,TRBV19,TGTGCCAGTAGACGGACAGGGGAGGGCAATCAGCCCCAGCATTTT,CASRRTGEGNQPQHF
TRBD2,TRBJ2-3,.,TRBV28,TGTGCATCGGGGACTAGCGGGAGGCCCACAGATACGCAGTATTTT,CASGTSGRPTDTQYF
.,TRBJ1-1,.,TRBV18,TGTGCCAGCTCACCGGCAGTTACTGAAGCTTTCTTT,CASSPAVTEAFF
TRBD1,TRBJ1-5,few,TRBV27,TGTGCCAGCAGTTTAGGGACAGGGGATAATCAGCCCCAGCATTTT,CASSLGTGDNQPQHF
TRBD1,TRBJ1-2,few,TRBV27,TGTGCCAGCAGGGCGAGGGACAGAACTAACTATGGCTACACCTTC,CASRARDRTNYGYTF
TRBD2,TRBJ2-7,few,TRBV7-9,TGTGCCAGCAGCCTAGCGGGAGGCCAGGACGAGCAGTACTTC,CASSLAGGQDEQYF
.,TRBJ2-1,.,TRBV19,TGTGCCAGTAGTACGACAGGTGATGAGCAGTTCTTC,CASSTTGDEQFF
TRBD1,TRBJ2-7,.,TRBV5-6,TGTGCCAGCAGCGCCCCGGGACAGGTCGCCTACGAGCAGTACTTC,CASSAPGQVAYEQYF
.,TRBJ2-5,.,TRBV9,TGTGCCAGCAGCGTCGACAGGCAAGAGACCCAGTACTTC,CASSVDRQETQYF
TRBD1,TRBJ2-7,.,TRBV4-1,TGCGCCAGCAGCCTCGGGACAGGGTCGTGGTACGAGCAGTACTTC,CASSLGTGSWYEQYF
TRBD1,TRBJ1-1,few,TRBV2,TGTGCCAGCAGTGGACAGGGGGTCACTGAAGCTTTCTTT,CASSGQGVTEAFF
.,TRBJ2-7,few,TRBV19,TGTGCCAGTAGAGGGACTGCGAGCTCCTACGAGCAGTACTTC,CASRGTASSYEQYF
.,TRBJ1-1,once,TRBV30,TGTGCCTGGAGACCCCACAAGAACACTGAAGCTTTCTTT,CAWRPHKNTEAFF
.,TRBJ1-6,.,TRBV6-5,TGTGCCAGCAGTTCGCGGGGGGATAATTCACCCCTCCACTTT,CASSSRGDNSPLHF
.,TRBJ1-5,.,TRBV19,TGTGCCAGTAGTAGAGGGGAGGGTCAGCCCCAGCATTTT,CASSRGEGQPQHF
.,TRBJ1-5,few,TRBV5-6,TGTGCCAGCAGACGCGAGAGCAATCAGCCCCAGCATTTT,CASRRESNQPQHF
.,TRBJ2-6,once,TRBV4-1,TGCGCCAGCAGCCAATCCGAAGCCCTAATCCTCTCTGGGGCCAACGTCCTGACTTTC,CASSQSEALILSGANVLTF
.,TRBJ2-3,few,TRBV6-5,TGTGCCAGCAGTTACGGGAGCGGCACAGATACGCAGTATTTT,CASSYGSGTDTQYF
TRBD1,TRBJ1-2,.,TRBV5-1,TGCGCCAGCAGCCCCTCAGGGGGTAGGGACTATGGCTACACCTTC,CASSPSGGRDYGYTF
.,TRBJ2-5,.,TRBV5-4,TGTGCCAGCAGCTTGGCACAGGAGCTACAAGAGACCCAGTACTTC,CASSLAQELQETQYF
TRBD1,TRBJ1-2,few,TRBV10-3,TGTGCCATCAGTGAGCAGGGGGGCTATGGCTACACCTTC,CAISEQGGYGYTF
TRBD1,TRBJ1-2,.,TRBV28,TGTGCCAGCAGTTTTCGCGGACAGGGTCGTTATGGCTACACCTTC,CASSFRGQGRYGYTF
TRBD2,TRBJ2-1,few,TRBV30,TGTGCCTGGAAGGGACGTAGCGGGACCGACAATGAGCAGTTCTTC,CAWKGRSGTDNEQFF